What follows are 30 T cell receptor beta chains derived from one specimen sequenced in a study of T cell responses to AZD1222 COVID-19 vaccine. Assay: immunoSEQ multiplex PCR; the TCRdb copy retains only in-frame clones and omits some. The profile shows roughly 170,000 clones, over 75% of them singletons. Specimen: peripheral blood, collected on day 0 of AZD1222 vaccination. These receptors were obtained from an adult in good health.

The CDR3 sequence: CASSYSGYPEAFF. The CDR3 coding sequence is TGTGCCAGCAGTTACTCAGGGTATCCTGAAGCTTTCTTT. V and J are TRBV6-5 and TRBJ1-1; D remains unclear. Germline loops: CDR1 MNHEY, CDR2 SVGAGI. The V end was cut by 0 bases, the J end by 6 bases, with 8 bases between. CDR3 size: 13 residues.

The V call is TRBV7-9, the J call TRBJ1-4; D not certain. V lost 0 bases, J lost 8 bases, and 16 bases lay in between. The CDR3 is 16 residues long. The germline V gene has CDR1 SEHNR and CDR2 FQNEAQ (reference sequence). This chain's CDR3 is CASSLAADSQREKLFF. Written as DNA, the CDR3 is TGTGCCAGCAGCTTAGCCGCAGATTCCCAAAGGGAAAAACTGTTTTTT.

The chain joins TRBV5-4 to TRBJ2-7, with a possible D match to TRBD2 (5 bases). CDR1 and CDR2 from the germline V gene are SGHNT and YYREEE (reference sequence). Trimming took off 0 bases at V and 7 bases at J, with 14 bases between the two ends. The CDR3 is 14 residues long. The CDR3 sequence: CASSLVRGSGEQYF. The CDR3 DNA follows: TGTGCCAGCAGCTTGGTGAGAGGGTCGGGGGAGCAGTACTTC.

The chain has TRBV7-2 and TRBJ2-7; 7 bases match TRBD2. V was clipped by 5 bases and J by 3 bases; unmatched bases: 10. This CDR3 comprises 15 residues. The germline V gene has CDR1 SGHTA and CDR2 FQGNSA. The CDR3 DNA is TGTGCCAGCAGCCGTACCGGGACTAACTACTACGAGCAGTACTTC. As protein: CASSRTGTNYYEQYF.

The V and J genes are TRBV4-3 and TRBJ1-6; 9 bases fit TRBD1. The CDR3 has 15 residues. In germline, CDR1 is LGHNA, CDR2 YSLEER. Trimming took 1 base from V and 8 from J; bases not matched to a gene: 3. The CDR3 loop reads CASSQGDRDYSPLHF. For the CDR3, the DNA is TGCGCCAGCAGCCAAGGGGACAGGGATTATTCACCCCTCCACTTT.

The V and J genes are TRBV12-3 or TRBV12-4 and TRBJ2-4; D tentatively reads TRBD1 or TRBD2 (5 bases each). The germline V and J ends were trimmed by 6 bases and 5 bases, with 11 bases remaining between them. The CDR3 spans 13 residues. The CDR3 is CASRDSGENIQYF. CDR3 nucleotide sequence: TGTGCCAGCAGAGACAGCGGTGAAAACATTCAGTACTTC.

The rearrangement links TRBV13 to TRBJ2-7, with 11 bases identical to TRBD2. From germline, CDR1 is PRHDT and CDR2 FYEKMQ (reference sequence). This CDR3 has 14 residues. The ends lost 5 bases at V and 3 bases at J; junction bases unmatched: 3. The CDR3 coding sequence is TGTGCCAGCAGCCCGGGACTAGCGGACTACGAGCAGTACTTC. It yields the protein CASSPGLADYEQYF. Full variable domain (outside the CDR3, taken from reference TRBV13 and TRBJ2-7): AAGVIQSPRHLIKEKRETATLKCYPIPRHDTVYWYQQGPGQDPQFLISFYEKMQSDKGSIPDRFSAQQFSDYHSELNMSSLELGDSALYFCASSPGLADYEQYFGPGTRLTVT.

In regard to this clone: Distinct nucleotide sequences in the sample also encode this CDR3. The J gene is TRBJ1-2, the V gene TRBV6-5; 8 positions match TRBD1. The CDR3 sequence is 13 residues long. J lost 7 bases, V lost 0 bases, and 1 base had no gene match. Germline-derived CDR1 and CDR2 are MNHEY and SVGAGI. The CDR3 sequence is CASSYSTGGGYTF. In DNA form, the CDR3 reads TGTGCCAGCAGTTACTCCACAGGGGGTGGCTACACCTTC.

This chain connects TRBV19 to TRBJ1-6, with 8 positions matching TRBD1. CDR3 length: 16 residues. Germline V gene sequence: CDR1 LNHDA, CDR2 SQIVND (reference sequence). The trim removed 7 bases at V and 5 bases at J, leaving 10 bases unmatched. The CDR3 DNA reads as TGTGCCAGTACTCCGATCGGGACAGGCAATAATTCACCCCTCCACTTT. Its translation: CASTPIGTGNNSPLHF.

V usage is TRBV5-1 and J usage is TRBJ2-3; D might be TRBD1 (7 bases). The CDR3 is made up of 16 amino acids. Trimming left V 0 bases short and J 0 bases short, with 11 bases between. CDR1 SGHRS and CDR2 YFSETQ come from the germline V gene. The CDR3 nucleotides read TGCGCCAGCAGCTTGGCCAGGGGGGCTAGCACAGATACGCAGTATTTT. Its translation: CASSLARGASTDTQYF. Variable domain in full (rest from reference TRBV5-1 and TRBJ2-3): KAGVTQTPRYLIKTRGQQVTLSCSPISGHRSVSWYQQTPGQGLQFLFEYFSETQRNKGNFPGRFSGRQFSNSRSEMNVSTLELGDSALYLCASSLARGASTDTQYFGPGTRLTVL.

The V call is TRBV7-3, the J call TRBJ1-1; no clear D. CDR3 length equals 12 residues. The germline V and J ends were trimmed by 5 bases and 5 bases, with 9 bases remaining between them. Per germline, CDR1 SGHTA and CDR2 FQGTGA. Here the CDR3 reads CASSGGWTEAFF. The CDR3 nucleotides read TGTGCCAGCAGCGGCGGCTGGACTGAAGCTTTCTTT.

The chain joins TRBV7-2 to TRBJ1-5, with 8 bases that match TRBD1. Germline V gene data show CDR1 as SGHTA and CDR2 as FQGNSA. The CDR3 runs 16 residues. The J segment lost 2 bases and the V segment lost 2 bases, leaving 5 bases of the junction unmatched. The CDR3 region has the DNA TGTGCCAGCAGCTTATCAGGCAGGGGGCGCAATCAGCCCCAGCATTTT. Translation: CASSLSGRGRNQPQHF.

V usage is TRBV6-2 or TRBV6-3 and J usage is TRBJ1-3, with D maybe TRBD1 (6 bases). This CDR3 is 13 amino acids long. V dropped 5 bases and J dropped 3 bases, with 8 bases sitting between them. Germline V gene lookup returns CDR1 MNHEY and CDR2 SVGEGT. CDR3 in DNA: TGTGCCAGCAGTGCAGGGGTTGGAAACACCATATATTTT. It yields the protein CASSAGVGNTIYF.

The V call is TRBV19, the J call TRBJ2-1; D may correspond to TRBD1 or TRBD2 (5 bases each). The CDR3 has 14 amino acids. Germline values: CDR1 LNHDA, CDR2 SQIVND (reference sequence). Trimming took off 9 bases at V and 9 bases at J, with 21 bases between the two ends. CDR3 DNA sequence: TGTGCCAGCCATGGGGCAACGGGGATTAGTGAGCAGTTCTTC. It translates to CASHGATGISEQFF.

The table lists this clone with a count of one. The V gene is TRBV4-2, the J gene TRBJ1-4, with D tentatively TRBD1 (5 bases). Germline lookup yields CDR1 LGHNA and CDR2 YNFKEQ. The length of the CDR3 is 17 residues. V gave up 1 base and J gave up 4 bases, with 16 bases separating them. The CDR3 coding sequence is TGTGCCAGCAGCCAAGGCCCCGCGACAGCCCATAATGAAAAACTGTTTTTT. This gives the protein CASSQGPATAHNEKLFF.

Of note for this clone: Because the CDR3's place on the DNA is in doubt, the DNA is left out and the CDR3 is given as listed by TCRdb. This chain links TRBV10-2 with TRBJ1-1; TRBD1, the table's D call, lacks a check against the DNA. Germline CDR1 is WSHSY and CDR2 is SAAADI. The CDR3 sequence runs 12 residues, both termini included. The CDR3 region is CASSEVGTGALF.

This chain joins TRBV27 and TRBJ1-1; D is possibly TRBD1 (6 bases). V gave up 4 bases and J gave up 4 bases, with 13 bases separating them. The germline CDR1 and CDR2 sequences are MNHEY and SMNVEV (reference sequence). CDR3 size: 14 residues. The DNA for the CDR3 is TGTGCCAGCAGTTACCAGGGGCGGGGCACTGAAGCTTTCTTT. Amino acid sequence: CASSYQGRGTEAFF.

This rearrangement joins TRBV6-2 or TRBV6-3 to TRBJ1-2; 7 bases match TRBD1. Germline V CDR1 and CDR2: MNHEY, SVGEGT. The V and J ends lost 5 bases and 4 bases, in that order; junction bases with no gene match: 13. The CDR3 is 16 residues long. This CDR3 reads CASSNPSGQYGYGYTF. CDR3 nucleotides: TGTGCCAGCAGTAACCCATCGGGACAGTATGGCTATGGCTACACCTTC.

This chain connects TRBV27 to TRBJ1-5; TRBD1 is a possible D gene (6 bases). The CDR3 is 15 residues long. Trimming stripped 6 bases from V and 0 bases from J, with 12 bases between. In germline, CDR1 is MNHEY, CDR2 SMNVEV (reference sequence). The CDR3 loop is CASRYTGNSNQPQHF. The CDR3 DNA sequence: TGTGCCAGCAGATATACAGGGAATAGCAATCAGCCCCAGCATTTT.

CDR3 amino acids: CASSSWEFQETQYF. In DNA, the CDR3 is TGTGCCAGCAGTTCCTGGGAGTTCCAAGAGACCCAGTACTTC. The chain employs TRBV6-2 or TRBV6-3 and TRBJ2-5; perhaps TRBD2 as D (5 bases). Germline V CDR1 and CDR2: MNHEY, SVGEGT. V gave up 4 bases and J gave up 1 base, with 10 bases separating them. The CDR3 has 14 amino acids.

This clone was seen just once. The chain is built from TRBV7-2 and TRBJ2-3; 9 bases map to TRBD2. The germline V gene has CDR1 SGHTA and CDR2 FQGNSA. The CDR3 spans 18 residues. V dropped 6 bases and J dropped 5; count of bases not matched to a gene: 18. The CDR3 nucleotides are TGTGCCAGCAGTTCACGTGCGGGGGGGGGCCGGAGGATAGATACGCAGTATTTT. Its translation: CASSSRAGGGRRIDTQYF.

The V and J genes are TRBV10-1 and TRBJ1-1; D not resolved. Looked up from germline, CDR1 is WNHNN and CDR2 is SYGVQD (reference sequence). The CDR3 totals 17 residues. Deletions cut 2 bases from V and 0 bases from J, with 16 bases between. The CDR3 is CASSERTAVSLNTEAFF. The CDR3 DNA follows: TGCGCCAGCAGTGAGCGAACAGCAGTCTCACTGAACACTGAAGCTTTCTTT.

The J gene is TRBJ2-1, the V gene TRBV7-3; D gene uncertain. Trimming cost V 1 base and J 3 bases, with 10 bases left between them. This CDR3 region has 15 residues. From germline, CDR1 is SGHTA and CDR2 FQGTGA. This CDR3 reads CASSLISQDYNEQFF. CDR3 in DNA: TGTGCCAGCAGCTTAATCTCGCAGGACTACAATGAGCAGTTCTTC.

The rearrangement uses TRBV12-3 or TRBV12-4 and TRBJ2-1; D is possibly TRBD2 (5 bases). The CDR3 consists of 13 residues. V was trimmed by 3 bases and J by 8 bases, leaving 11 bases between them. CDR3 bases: TGTGCCAGCAGTTTCTTAGGAGGCGATGAGCAGTTCTTC. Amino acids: CASSFLGGDEQFF.

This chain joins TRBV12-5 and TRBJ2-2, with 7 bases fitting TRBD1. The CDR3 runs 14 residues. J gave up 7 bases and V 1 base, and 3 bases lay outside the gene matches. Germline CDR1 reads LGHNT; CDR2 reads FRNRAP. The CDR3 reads CASGLDRGHGELFF. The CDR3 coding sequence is TGTGCTAGTGGTTTGGACAGGGGACACGGGGAGCTGTTTTTT.

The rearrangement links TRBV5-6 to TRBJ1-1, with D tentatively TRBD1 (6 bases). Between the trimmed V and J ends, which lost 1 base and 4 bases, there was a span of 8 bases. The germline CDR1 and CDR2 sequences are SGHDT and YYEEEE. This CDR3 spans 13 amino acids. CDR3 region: CASSLRGGTEAFF. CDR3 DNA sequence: TGTGCCAGCAGCTTGAGGGGGGGCACTGAAGCTTTCTTT.

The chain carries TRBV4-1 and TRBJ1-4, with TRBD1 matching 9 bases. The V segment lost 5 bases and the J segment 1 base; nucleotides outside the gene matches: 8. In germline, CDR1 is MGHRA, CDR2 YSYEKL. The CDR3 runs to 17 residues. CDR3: CASSKQGAPRTNEKLFF. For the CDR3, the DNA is TGCGCCAGCAGCAAACAGGGGGCTCCAAGAACTAATGAAAAACTGTTTTTT.

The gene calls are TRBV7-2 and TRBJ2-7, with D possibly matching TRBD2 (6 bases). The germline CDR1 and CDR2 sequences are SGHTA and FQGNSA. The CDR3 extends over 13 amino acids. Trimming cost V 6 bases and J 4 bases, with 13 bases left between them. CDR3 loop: CASSQRAGYEQYF. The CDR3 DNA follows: TGTGCCAGCAGTCAGAGGGCGGGATACGAGCAGTACTTC.

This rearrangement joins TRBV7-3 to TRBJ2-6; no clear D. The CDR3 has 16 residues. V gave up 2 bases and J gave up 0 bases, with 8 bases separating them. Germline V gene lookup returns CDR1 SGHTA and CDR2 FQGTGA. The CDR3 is CASSLFVSSGANVLTF. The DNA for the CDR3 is TGTGCCAGCAGCTTATTTGTCTCCTCTGGGGCCAACGTCCTGACTTTC.

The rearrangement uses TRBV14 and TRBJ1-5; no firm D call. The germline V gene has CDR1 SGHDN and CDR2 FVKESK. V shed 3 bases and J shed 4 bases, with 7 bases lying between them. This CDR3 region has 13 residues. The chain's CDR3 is CASSQGANQPQHF. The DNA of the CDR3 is TGTGCCAGCAGCCAGGGCGCGAATCAGCCCCAGCATTTT.